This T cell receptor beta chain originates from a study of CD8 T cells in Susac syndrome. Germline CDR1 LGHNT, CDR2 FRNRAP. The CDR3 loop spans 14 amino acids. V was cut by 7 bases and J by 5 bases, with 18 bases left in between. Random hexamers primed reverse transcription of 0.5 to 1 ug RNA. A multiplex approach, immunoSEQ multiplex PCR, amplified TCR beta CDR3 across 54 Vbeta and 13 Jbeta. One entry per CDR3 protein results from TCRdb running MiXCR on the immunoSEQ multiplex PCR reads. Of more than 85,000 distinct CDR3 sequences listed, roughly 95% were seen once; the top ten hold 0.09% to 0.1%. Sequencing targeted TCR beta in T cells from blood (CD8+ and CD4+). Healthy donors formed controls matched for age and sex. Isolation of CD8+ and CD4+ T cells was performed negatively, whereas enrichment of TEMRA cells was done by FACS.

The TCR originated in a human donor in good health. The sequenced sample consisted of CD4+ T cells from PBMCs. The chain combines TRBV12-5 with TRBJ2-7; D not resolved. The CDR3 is CASAQDGTWDEQYF. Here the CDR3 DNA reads TGTGCTAGTGCTCAAGACGGCACCTGGGACGAGCAGTACTTC.